One and the same sample provided the 8 T cell receptor beta chains below, sequenced in a study of early T cells in non-severe SARS-CoV-2 infection. TCRdb fed the 5' RACE reads into MiXCR, producing one record per CDR3 protein. Of approximately 80,000 distinct CDR3 sequences listed, less than 15% are singletons. The material sequenced was whole blood. These TCRs come from an adult who was a healthcare worker with PCR-confirmed SARS-CoV-2 infection or an uninfected control (not recorded which).

This clonotype has more than one count but fewer than ten. The rearrangement links TRBV28 to TRBJ1-1; weak D call: TRBD1 (5 bases). The V end lost 1 base, the J end lost 4 bases, and 10 bases lay between the germline ends. This CDR3 has 14 amino acids. Germline CDR1 reads MDHEN; CDR2 reads SYDVKM. The CDR3 nucleotides read TGTGCCAGCAGTTTATACCAGGGAACCACTGAAGCTTTCTTT. Amino acids: CASSLYQGTTEAFF.

This clonotype was counted many times. This chain joins TRBV21-1 and TRBJ2-7. TRBV21-1 constitutes a pseudogene. The CDR3 has 17 amino acids. The CDR3 bases are TGTGCCAGCAGCAAACACGCCAACCAAGGGTTTTACTACGAGCAGTACTTC. Translating it yields CASSKHANQGFYYEQYF.

This clonotype was counted ten times or more. V and J are TRBV19 and TRBJ2-1; 7 nucleotides agree with TRBD1. The V gene end was trimmed by 5 bases and the J gene end by 4 bases; junction bases not matched to a gene: 11. The CDR3 has 16 amino acids. The germline gives CDR1 LNHDA, CDR2 SQIVND (reference sequence). The CDR3 DNA sequence: TGTGCCAGTAGTTTTTTCCCGGGACAGAGGTACAATGAGCAGTTCTTC. Amino acids: CASSFFPGQRYNEQFF.

The table lists this clonotype with a few counts. CDR3 nucleotides: TGCAGTGCTAGAGAGGGGGGGAACTCCTACGAGCAGTACTTC. This gives the protein CSAREGGNSYEQYF. This chain connects TRBV20-1 to TRBJ2-7; 7 nucleotides agree with TRBD2. The CDR3 contains 14 residues. Trimming cost V 0 bases and J 0 bases; bases outside gene matches: 2. Germline V gene sequence: CDR1 DFQATT, CDR2 SNEGSKA (reference sequence).

This clonotype was counted many times. The chain is built from TRBV30 and TRBJ2-2; D gene uncertain. Germline V gene lookup returns CDR1 GTSNPN and CDR2 SVGIG (reference sequence). The CDR3 has 11 amino acids. Trimming removed 4 bases from V and 6 bases from J, with 6 bases in between. The CDR3 DNA sequence: TGTGCCTGGAACCGGGCCGGGGAGCTGTTTTTT. Translation: CAWNRAGELFF.

As regards this clonotype: Likely a read error: the CDR3 ends without its conserved phenylalanine or tryptophan. The chain combines TRBV29-1 with TRBJ2-5; perhaps TRBD2 as D (6 bases). This CDR3 region has 15 residues. Germline CDR1 is SQVTM and CDR2 is ANQGSEA. V was pared by 5 bases and J by 3 bases, with 19 bases between. In nucleotides, the CDR3 is TGCAGCGTTACGAAGGGAGGCAGCGGAGAAGAGACCCAGTACTTG. Translation gives CSVTKGGSGEETQYL.

There are a few counts of this clonotype. The gene calls are TRBV24-1 and TRBJ2-7; unclear D gene. V was shortened by 4 bases and J by 3 bases, with 9 bases between the two germline ends. The CDR3 loop spans 13 amino acids. Germline CDR1 and CDR2: KGHDR and SFDVKD. CDR3 DNA: TGTGCCACCAGTGAGTACTCGATCTACGAGCAGTACTTC. As protein: CATSEYSIYEQYF.

This chain connects TRBV18 to TRBJ2-5; D remains ambiguous. CDR1 KGHSH and CDR2 LQKENI come from the germline V gene. The CDR3 contains 14 residues. V was clipped by 6 bases and J by 2 bases, with 13 bases between them. CDR3 in amino acids: CASSPSMAQETQYF. In nucleotides, the CDR3 is TGTGCCAGCTCGCCCTCCATGGCACAAGAGACCCAGTACTTC.